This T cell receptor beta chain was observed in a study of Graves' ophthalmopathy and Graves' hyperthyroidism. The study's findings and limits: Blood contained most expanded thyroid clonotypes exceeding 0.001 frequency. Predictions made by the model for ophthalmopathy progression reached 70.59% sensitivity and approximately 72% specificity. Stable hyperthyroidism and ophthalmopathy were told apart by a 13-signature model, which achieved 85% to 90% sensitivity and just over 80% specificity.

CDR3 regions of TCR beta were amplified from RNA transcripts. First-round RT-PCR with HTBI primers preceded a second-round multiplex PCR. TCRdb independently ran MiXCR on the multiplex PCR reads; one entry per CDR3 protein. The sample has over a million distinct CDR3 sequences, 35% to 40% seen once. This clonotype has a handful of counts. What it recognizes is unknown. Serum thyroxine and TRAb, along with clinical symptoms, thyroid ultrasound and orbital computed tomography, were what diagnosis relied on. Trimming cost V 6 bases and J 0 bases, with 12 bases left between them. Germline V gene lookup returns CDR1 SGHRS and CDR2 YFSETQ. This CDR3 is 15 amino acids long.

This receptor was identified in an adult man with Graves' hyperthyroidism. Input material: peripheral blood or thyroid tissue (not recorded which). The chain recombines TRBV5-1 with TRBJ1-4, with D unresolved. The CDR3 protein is CASNSGTSTNEKLFF. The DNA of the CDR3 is TGCGCCAGCAATTCCGGAACTTCAACTAATGAAAAACTGTTTTTT.